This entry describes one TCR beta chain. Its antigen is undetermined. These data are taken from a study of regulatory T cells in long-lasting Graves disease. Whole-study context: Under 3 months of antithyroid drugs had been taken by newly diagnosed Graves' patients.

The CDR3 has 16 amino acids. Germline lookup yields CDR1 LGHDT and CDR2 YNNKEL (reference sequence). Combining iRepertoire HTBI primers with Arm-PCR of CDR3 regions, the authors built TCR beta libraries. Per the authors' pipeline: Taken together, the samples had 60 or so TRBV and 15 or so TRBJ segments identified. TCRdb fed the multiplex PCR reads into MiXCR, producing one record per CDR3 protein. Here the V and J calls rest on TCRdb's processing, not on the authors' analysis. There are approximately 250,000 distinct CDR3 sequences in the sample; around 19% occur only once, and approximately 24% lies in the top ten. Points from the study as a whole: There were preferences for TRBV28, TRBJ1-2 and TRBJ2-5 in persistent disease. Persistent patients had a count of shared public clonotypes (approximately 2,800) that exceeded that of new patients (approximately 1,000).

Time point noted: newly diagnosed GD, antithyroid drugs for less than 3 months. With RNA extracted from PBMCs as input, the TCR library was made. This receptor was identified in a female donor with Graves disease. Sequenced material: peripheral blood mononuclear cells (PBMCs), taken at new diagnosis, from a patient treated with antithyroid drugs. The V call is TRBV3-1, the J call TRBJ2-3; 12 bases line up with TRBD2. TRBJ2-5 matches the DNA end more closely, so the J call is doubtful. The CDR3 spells CASSQGLTSGRETQYF. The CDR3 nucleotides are TGTGCCAGCAGCCAAGGTCTGACTAGCGGGAGAGAGACCCAGTACTTC.